This T cell receptor beta chain comes out of a study of T cells in localized non-small cell lung cancer. General study results and limits: Out of the top 100 tumor clones, a median about 58 were seen in adjacent lung. Exceeding tumor, uninvolved adjacent lung had the highest T cell clonality. Those with higher blood T cell density had longer overall survival. A single tumor region was sequenced, leaving heterogeneity possible.

Concerning this clone itself: What it recognizes is unknown.

CDR1 SGHRS and CDR2 YFSETQ come from the germline V gene. Trimming took 9 bases from V and 4 from J, leaving 12 bases between them. This CDR3 has 12 residues. Method: immunoSEQ multiplex PCR; TCRdb's copy keeps in-frame clones and lacks some. The table records about 26,000 clones, roughly four fifths of them present only once. This chain connects TRBV5-1 to TRBJ2-3; no firm D call. Here the sequenced sample was peripheral blood, taken before any cancer treatment. The TCR sequence derives from a woman between 35 and 70 years old with stage I lung adenocarcinoma. The CDR3 DNA reads as TGCGCCACCCGGGCATTCGCAGATACGCAGTATTTT. This sequence encodes CATRAFADTQYF.